This T cell receptor beta chain was sequenced during a study of CD8 T cells in Susac syndrome. Study conclusions and caveats: It was acknowledged by the study that relatively few individuals were included in its TCR sequencing and HLA analysis.

This clonotype was seen once. Its specificity is unknown. Germline assignment: CDR1 MDHEN and CDR2 SYDVKM. The CDR3 consists of 15 residues. Trimming removed 6 bases at V and 0 bases at J, with 12 bases between. TCR beta was sequenced from blood CD8+ and CD4+ T cells. The multiple sclerosis controls comprised treatment-naive patients whose relapsing-remitting disease was stable or active. Random hexamers were used to reverse transcribe the RNA input (roughly 0.5 to 1 ug). The authors amplified TCR beta CDR3 across 54 Vbeta and 13 Jbeta using immunoSEQ multiplex PCR. TCRdb recomputed calls from the immunoSEQ multiplex PCR reads with MiXCR, one row per CDR3 protein. The sample lists some 260,000 distinct CDR3 sequences, about 85% occurring once.

This TCR was sampled from a human donor with multiple sclerosis. Sequencing was carried out using CD8+ T cells from PBMCs. The rearrangement uses TRBV28 and TRBJ1-5; TRBD1 is a possible D gene (5 bases). This CDR3 is CASSLPGPSNQPQHF. The CDR3 nucleotides are TGTGCCAGCAGCCTCCCGGGACCTAGCAATCAGCCCCAGCATTTT. Combining the CDR3 with reference TRBV28 and TRBJ1-5 gives the whole variable domain DVKVTQSSRYLVKRTGEKVFLECVQDMDHENMFWYRQDPGLGLRLIYFSYDVKMKEKGDIPEGYSVSREKKERFSLILESASTNQTSMYLCASSLPGPSNQPQHFGDGTRLSIL.